The 13 T cell receptor beta chains in this list originate from one sample, sequenced in a study of Ad26.COV2.S vaccination and SARS-CoV-2 variants. The table came from immunoSEQ multiplex PCR; TCRdb's copy has only in-frame clones and leaves some out. The data show about 480,000 clones, with 70% to 90% seen just once and roughly 13% held by the top ten. The treatment here: some 19 received Ad26.COV2.S at low or high dose, single or two shots; 5 received placebo; per-sample allocation not given. Sampling took place 63 days after the first vaccine or placebo injection. Sequencing used peripheral blood, obtained in a trial of Ad26.COV2.S vaccine versus placebo. Receptor source: a person aged 18 to 59 who received the Ad26.COV2.S COVID-19 vaccine or a placebo.

A few counts support this clone. The CDR3 DNA reads TGTGCCAGCAGCTTAGTCACAGGAGGGGGGTATAACTATGGCTACACCTTC. It codes for CASSLVTGGGYNYGYTF. The chain recombines TRBV7-2 with TRBJ1-2; possibly TRBD1 for D (6 bases). V lost 1 base and J lost 1, with 16 bases in between. Germline loops: CDR1 SGHTA, CDR2 FQGNSA. This CDR3 is built from 17 residues.

J is TRBJ1-4 and V is TRBV12-3 or TRBV12-4, with D possibly matching TRBD1 (6 bases). Trimming left V 2 bases short and J 11 bases short, with 12 bases between. The CDR3 extends over 13 amino acids. The CDR3 loop is CASSLQGSGKLFF. Written as DNA, the CDR3 is TGTGCCAGCAGTTTACAGGGGAGTGGCAAACTGTTTTTT.

The V call is TRBV30, the J call TRBJ2-3, with TRBD2 matching 8 bases. V was clipped by 2 bases and J by 5 bases; unmatched bases: 6. The germline V gene has CDR1 GTSNPN and CDR2 SVGIG (reference sequence). CDR3 length: 14 residues. This chain's CDR3 is CAWSTGRGGDTQYF. CDR3 bases: TGTGCCTGGAGTACCGGGAGGGGGGGAGATACGCAGTATTTT. Based on the CDR3 plus reference TRBV30 and TRBJ2-3, the full variable domain is SQTIHQWPATLVQPVGSPLSLECTVEGTSNPNLYWYRQAAGRGLQLLFYSVGIGQISSEVPQNLSASRPQDRQFILSSKKLLLSDSGFYLCAWSTGRGGDTQYFGPGTRLTVL.

The chain uses TRBV5-1 and TRBJ2-7, with 10 bases fitting TRBD1. Losses at the gene ends were 0 bases for V and 2 bases for J; bases not matched to a gene: 2. Germline assignment: CDR1 SGHRS and CDR2 YFSETQ. There are 15 residues in the CDR3. Written as DNA, the CDR3 is TGCGCCAGCAGCTTGGTTGGGACAGGGGCCTACGAGCAGTACTTC. Its protein is CASSLVGTGAYEQYF.

This CDR3 reads CASSYGPYQAFF. CDR3 bases: TGTGCCAGCAGTTACGGACCGTACCAAGCTTTCTTT. This rearrangement joins TRBV6-5 to TRBJ1-1; the D is unclear. This CDR3 is built from 12 residues. Looked up from germline, CDR1 is MNHEY and CDR2 is SVGAGI. V gave up 2 bases and J gave up 9 bases, with 10 bases separating them.

This clone has only a few counts. One junction end does not reproduce the germline sequence, and a read error may be involved. The chain uses TRBV6-2 or TRBV6-3 and TRBJ2-7; D tentatively reads TRBD1 or TRBD2 (5 bases each). Germline CDR1 MNHEY, CDR2 SVGEGT. The CDR3 runs 14 residues. CDR3 coding DNA: TGTGCCAGCAGTTACTCGACTTGGTTGGGGACGGCCTCCTTC. It is translated as CASSYSTWLGTASF.

This clone was found a few times. The gene calls are TRBV6-1 and TRBJ1-5; possibly TRBD1 for D (6 bases). Germline lookup yields CDR1 MNHNS and CDR2 SASEGT. The CDR3 is 16 residues long. Trimming cost V 1 base and J 4 bases, with 14 bases left between them. CDR3 bases: TGTGCCAGCAGTGAAGTTTCGGGGGCCCTAAATCAGCCCCAGCATTTT. Protein: CASSEVSGALNQPQHF.

This clone occurred once. The chain links TRBV9 to TRBJ2-2, with D uncertain. Germline V lookup: CDR1 SGDLS, CDR2 YYNGEE. The CDR3 is 13 residues long. The V end was cut by 4 bases, the J end by 6 bases, with 10 bases between. Written as DNA, the CDR3 is TGTGCCAGCAGCTACTCCCTAGCCGGGGAGCTGTTTTTT. Translation: CASSYSLAGELFF.

The chain combines TRBV5-6 with TRBJ2-1, with D possibly being TRBD1 or TRBD2 (5 bases each). CDR1 and CDR2 (germline): SGHDT, YYEEEE. The CDR3 totals 15 residues. V gave up 5 bases and J gave up 1 base, with 13 bases separating them. CDR3 sequence: CASSWGPRSYNEQFF. Here the CDR3 DNA reads TGTGCCAGCAGTTGGGGACCACGATCCTACAATGAGCAGTTCTTC.

This clone was counted once. The chain employs TRBV6-5 and TRBJ1-1, with TRBD1 as a possible D gene (5 bases). Germline loops: CDR1 MNHEY, CDR2 SVGAGI. There are 15 residues in the CDR3. Deletions cut 4 bases from V and 8 bases from J, with 20 bases between. CDR3 amino acids: CASSSRRWGSAEAFF. CDR3 DNA sequence: TGTGCCAGCAGTTCCCGAAGGTGGGGGTCGGCGGAAGCTTTCTTT.

The chain is built from TRBV6-5 and TRBJ2-3, with TRBD2 matching over 7 bases. V trimming: 0 bases; J trimming: 6 bases; junction bases outside the gene matches: 6. Germline loops: CDR1 MNHEY, CDR2 SVGAGI. The CDR3 extends over 15 amino acids. The CDR3 DNA is TGTGCCAGCAGTTACTCGGGGAGGACTAGGGATACGCAGTATTTT. This sequence encodes CASSYSGRTRDTQYF.

This chain uses TRBV30 with TRBJ1-4; no firm D call. Per the germline V gene, CDR1 is GTSNPN and CDR2 is SVGIG (reference sequence). The CDR3 covers 13 residues. V was trimmed by 2 bases and J by 8 bases, leaving 12 bases between them. CDR3 bases: TGTGCCTGGAGTCTTTCGGGGAGCGAAAAACTGTTTTTT. Residues: CAWSLSGSEKLFF.

The chain carries TRBV29-1 and TRBJ1-2; D unclear. Trimming took off 4 bases at V and 4 bases at J, with 13 bases between the two ends. The CDR3 is 13 residues long. Germline V gene data show CDR1 as SQVTM and CDR2 as ANQGSEA. The CDR3 loop reads CSVAKEALYGYTF. The CDR3 nucleotides are TGCAGCGTTGCTAAGGAGGCGCTCTATGGCTACACCTTC.